The rows below give T cell receptor beta chains drawn from one sample of a study of blood T cell repertoires in COVID-19. This table comes from immunoSEQ multiplex PCR, and its TCRdb copy is limited to in-frame clones, with some not included. The sample has under 40,000 clones, around nine tenths seen once. Sequenced sample: peripheral blood. The receptor source for this set is a man in his sixties with active or convalescent COVID-19. CDR3s include the opening cysteine and the closing phenylalanine or tryptophan. D genes are given only for firm matches. The size field is filled for only some rows; it gives once, few, many or a size class.

>TRBD2|-|TRBJ2-5|TRBV5-4
CASSLGTSGSQETQYF
TGTGCCAGCAGCTTGGGGACTAGCGGGAGCCAAGAGACCCAGTACTTC
>TRBD1|once|TRBJ2-7|TRBV19
CARLPGTDYEQYF
TGTGCCCGCCTACCCGGGACAGACTACGAGCAGTACTTC
>TRBD1|-|TRBJ1-2|TRBV6-1
CASSENTGGGGYTF
TGTGCCAGCAGTGAGAACACAGGGGGTGGTGGCTACACCTTC
>-|-|TRBJ2-3|TRBV9
CASSEGTGTTDTQYF
TGTGCCAGCAGCGAGGGAACCGGGACAACAGATACGCAGTATTTT
>-|-|TRBJ1-1|TRBV12-3/TRBV12-4
CASSRSDGAFF
TGTGCCAGCAGCCGGAGCGACGGAGCTTTCTTT
>TRBD1|-|TRBJ1-2|TRBV19
CASWDRGYYGYTF
TGTGCCAGTTGGGACAGGGGCTACTATGGCTACACCTTC
>TRBD1|-|TRBJ1-2|TRBV28
CASSLDRVYGYTF
TGTGCCAGCAGTTTAGACAGGGTCTATGGCTACACCTTC
>-|-|TRBJ1-5|TRBV18
CASSRYSPGDNQPQHF
TGTGCCAGCTCACGCTACTCGCCGGGAGACAATCAGCCCCAGCATTTT
>TRBD2|-|TRBJ2-7|TRBV19
CASSIGGRQYEQYF
TGTGCCAGTAGTATAGGCGGGAGGCAATACGAGCAGTACTTC
>TRBD2|-|TRBJ2-7|TRBV25-1
CASSHSGMSEQYF
TGTGCCAGCAGTCATAGCGGGATGAGCGAGCAGTACTTC
>TRBD2|-|TRBJ2-5|TRBV28
CASSPAGGRETQYF
TGTGCCAGCAGCCCCGCGGGGGGCCGAGAGACCCAGTACTTC
>TRBD1|-|TRBJ1-6|TRBV15
CATSRNRGNSPLHF
TGTGCCACCAGCAGAAACAGGGGTAATTCACCCCTCCACTTT
>-|-|TRBJ1-1|TRBV18
CASSPAPGSNTEAFF
TGTGCCAGCTCACCCGCCCCGGGGTCGAACACTGAAGCTTTCTTT
>TRBD1|-|TRBJ2-5|TRBV9
CASSPWTGEETQYF
TGTGCCAGCAGCCCCTGGACAGGGGAAGAGACCCAGTACTTC
>TRBD2|-|TRBJ2-2|TRBV5-1
CASSLGLAANTGELFF
TGCGCCAGCAGCCTCGGACTAGCGGCGAACACCGGGGAGCTGTTTTTT
>-|-|TRBJ2-2|TRBV6-5
CASQQGWAGELFF
TGTGCCAGTCAACAGGGTTGGGCCGGGGAGCTGTTTTTT
>TRBD1|-|TRBJ1-1|TRBV7-9
CASSLTGGDTEAFF
TGTGCCAGCAGCTTGACAGGGGGTGACACTGAAGCTTTCTTT
>TRBD2|-|TRBJ2-7|TRBV9
CASSVGLAPYEQYF
TGTGCCAGCAGCGTTGGACTAGCCCCCTACGAGCAGTACTTC